The clone carrying this T cell receptor (beta chain) was observed a few times. The CDR3 has 16 amino acids. With 0 bases clipped from V and 2 bases from J, the junction kept 7 bases outside the gene matches. This sample stems from a study of blood T cell repertoires in COVID-19. Only in-frame clones appear in the TCRdb table, and some are missing; sequencing was by immunoSEQ multiplex PCR. The table includes 45,000 to 65,000 clones, 70% to 85% detected once. The sequence derives from a man aged 55 to 70 with acute or convalescent COVID-19. The rearrangement joins TRBV23-1 to TRBJ2-7; 7 bases are a match to TRBD1. TRBV23-1 is identified as an open reading frame with a role that is uncertain. Sequencing was performed on peripheral blood. CDR3 region: CASSQSVGGETYEQYF. Written as DNA, the CDR3 is TGCGCCAGCAGTCAATCGGTAGGGGGCGAGACCTACGAGCAGTACTTC.